This T cell receptor beta chain was recorded in a study of cytomegalovirus exposure and HLA in healthy donors. Germline V gives CDR1 SGHRS, CDR2 YFSETQ. V was pared by 4 bases and J by 3 bases, with 6 bases of the junction left unmatched. The CDR3 is 15 amino acids. The PCR made use of 60 Vbeta and 13 Jbeta primers. Using immunoSEQ multiplex PCR, the repertoire was profiled, and TCRdb retains in-frame clones only, with some absent. The sample consists of tens of thousands of clones, more than 70% of them appearing once. V and J are TRBV5-1 and TRBJ2-7; 11 bases are a match to TRBD1. Sequencing used PBMCs. The receptor was isolated from a man in his sixties in good health and CMV-seronegative. The CDR3 spells CASSRGQGAGYEQYF. In nucleotides, the CDR3 is TGCGCCAGCAGCCGAGGACAGGGGGCTGGCTACGAGCAGTACTTC.